A single sample gave rise to the 32 T cell receptor beta chains below, sequenced in a study of cytomegalovirus exposure and HLA in healthy donors. Clones were read by immunoSEQ multiplex PCR, and TCRdb kept only the in-frame ones, dropping some. The sample carries roughly 130,000 clones, about nine tenths recorded once. The sequencing input was PBMCs. These receptors came from a man in his thirties or forties in good health and CMV-seronegative.

CDR3 DNA: TGTGCCAGCAGTGGCATACGACAGGTCACAGATACGCAGTATTTT. Amino acid sequence: CASSGIRQVTDTQYF. The chain employs TRBV25-1 and TRBJ2-3; D perhaps matches TRBD1 (6 bases). Trimming took off 4 bases at V and 2 bases at J, with 13 bases between the two ends. This CDR3 region has 15 residues. Germline values: CDR1 MGHDK, CDR2 SYGVNS. The whole variable domain, remainder taken from reference TRBV25-1 and TRBJ2-3, is EADIYQTPRYLVIGTGKKITLECSQTMGHDKMYWYQQDPGMELHLIHYSYGVNSTEKGDLSSESTVSRIRTEHFPLTLESARPSHTSQYLCASSGIRQVTDTQYFGPGTRLTVL.

V gene TRBV5-1 combines with J gene TRBJ1-1, with TRBD1 as a possible D gene (5 bases). This CDR3 has 15 residues. CDR1 is SGHRS, CDR2 YFSETQ, per germline. Trimming shortened V by 2 bases and J by 0 bases, and 11 bases separated the two germline ends. The CDR3 protein is CASSFGAGMNTEAFF. The DNA of the CDR3 is TGCGCCAGCAGCTTTGGGGCAGGGATGAACACTGAAGCTTTCTTT.

The rearrangement joins TRBV6-5 to TRBJ1-5, with 7 nucleotides matching TRBD1. The CDR3 sequence is 14 residues long. CDR1 and CDR2 from the germline V gene are MNHEY and SVGAGI. Trimming took 4 bases from V and 2 from J; bases not matched to a gene: 2. CDR3 sequence: CASSFGQGNQPQHF. In DNA form, the CDR3 reads TGTGCCAGCAGTTTCGGACAGGGCAATCAGCCCCAGCATTTT.

Only one count was recorded for this clone. V gene TRBV5-3 combines with J gene TRBJ2-7; tentatively, D is TRBD1 (6 bases). TRBV5-3 is an ORF; its function is uncertain. This CDR3 contains 14 residues. Trimming pared 4 bases from V and 8 bases from J, leaving 19 bases between. The CDR3 region is CARSPSGTPAKQYF. CDR3 nucleotide sequence: TGTGCCAGAAGCCCCTCCGGGACACCCGCCAAGCAGTACTTC.

The genes are TRBV5-1 and TRBJ1-5, with TRBD1 identical over 7 bases. Trimming cost V 2 bases and J 4 bases; bases outside gene matches: 3. CDR3 length equals 14 residues. Germline loops: CDR1 SGHRS, CDR2 YFSETQ. CDR3 sequence reads: CASSFGTANQPQHF. The DNA of the CDR3 is TGCGCCAGCAGCTTCGGGACAGCTAATCAGCCCCAGCATTTT.

The chain employs TRBV11-3 and TRBJ2-4, with 7 bases that match TRBD1. Germline V lookup: CDR1 SGHNT, CDR2 YENEEA. After removal of 2 bases from V and 15 bases from J, the junction contained 7 bases not matched to a gene. This CDR3 contains 12 residues. CDR3 region: CASSLKQGRVYF. The DNA for the CDR3 is TGTGCCAGCAGCTTAAAACAGGGGCGGGTGTACTTC.

The table lists this clone with a count of one. This chain links TRBV7-9 with TRBJ2-7, with 8 bases that match TRBD1. This CDR3 is built from 17 residues. The germline V gene has CDR1 SEHNR and CDR2 FQNEAQ (reference sequence). V trimming: 0 bases; J trimming: 3 bases; junction bases outside the gene matches: 10. This CDR3 reads CASSLALGQGPFYEQYF. Written as DNA, the CDR3 is TGTGCCAGCAGCTTAGCGCTCGGACAGGGTCCGTTCTACGAGCAGTACTTC.

The chain carries TRBV28 and TRBJ2-7, with 8 nucleotides matching TRBD2. CDR3 length equals 14 residues. V lost 7 bases and J lost 2; bases outside the gene matches: 7. Germline V lookup: CDR1 MDHEN, CDR2 SYDVKM. The CDR3 sequence: CASKVSGSAYEQYF. CDR3 bases: TGTGCCAGCAAAGTGAGCGGGAGTGCCTACGAGCAGTACTTC.

This clone was seen more than once but under ten times. CDR3 DNA: TGCGCCAGCAGTGAGGGGAAGCGGGCCGGGGAGCTGTTTTTT. This codes for CASSEGKRAGELFF. This chain joins TRBV10-1 and TRBJ2-2; the D gene is possibly TRBD2 (6 bases). With 2 bases removed from V and 6 bases from J, the gap between germline ends came to 10 bases. Germline assignment: CDR1 WNHNN and CDR2 SYGVQD (reference sequence). This CDR3 has 14 residues.

The chain employs TRBV5-6 and TRBJ2-7, with a weak D call TRBD1 (6 bases). Trimming shortened V by 4 bases and J by 2 bases, and 10 bases separated the two germline ends. The germline V gene has CDR1 SGHDT and CDR2 YYEEEE. There are 13 residues in the CDR3. The CDR3 reads CASSRQATYEQYF. CDR3 nucleotide sequence: TGTGCCAGCAGCCGACAGGCTACCTACGAGCAGTACTTC.

The V and J genes are TRBV7-9 and TRBJ1-3; 8 bases are a match to TRBD1. The CDR3 sequence is 15 residues long. CDR1 and CDR2 (germline): SEHNR, FQNEAQ (reference sequence). The ends lost 5 bases at V and 4 bases at J; junction bases unmatched: 7. CDR3 amino acids: CASSVRGQEGNTIYF. CDR3 nucleotides: TGTGCCAGCAGCGTGCGGGGACAGGAGGGAAACACCATATATTTT.

The chain carries TRBV2 and TRBJ1-5; TRBD1 is a possible D gene (6 bases). V was cut by 3 bases and J by 7 bases, with 13 bases left in between. The CDR3 runs 14 residues. Per the germline V gene, CDR1 is SNHLY and CDR2 is FYNNEI. For the CDR3, the DNA is TGTGCCAGCAGTGAGAGCAGGGGTGACCAGCCCCAGCATTTT. Translation: CASSESRGDQPQHF.

The genes are TRBV30 and TRBJ1-2; the match to TRBD1 covers 7 bases. CDR1 is GTSNPN, CDR2 SVGIG, per germline (reference sequence). The CDR3 is made up of 12 amino acids. Trimming cost V 4 bases and J 4 bases; bases outside gene matches: 3. This chain's CDR3 is CAWTKGAYGYTF. As DNA, the CDR3 is TGTGCCTGGACTAAGGGGGCCTATGGCTACACCTTC.

The V gene is TRBV19, the J gene TRBJ2-7, with 9 bases identical to TRBD1. Germline loops: CDR1 LNHDA, CDR2 SQIVND (reference sequence). The CDR3 contains 13 residues. V shed 6 bases and J 7 bases; nucleotides not matched to a gene: 7. CDR3 region: CASRVTGGREQYF. CDR3 DNA: TGTGCCAGTAGAGTGACAGGGGGACGGGAGCAGTACTTC.

The V and J genes are TRBV7-2 and TRBJ1-1; D gene ambiguous. The CDR3 is made up of 13 amino acids. Between the trimmed V and J ends, which lost 2 bases and 4 bases, there was a span of 8 bases. Germline CDR1 reads SGHTA; CDR2 reads FQGNSA. The CDR3 region has the DNA TGTGCCAGCAGCTTACTAAACCCCACTGAAGCTTTCTTT. Amino acids: CASSLLNPTEAFF.

This chain uses TRBV6-5 with TRBJ2-5; 12 bases map to TRBD2. Germline V gives CDR1 MNHEY, CDR2 SVGAGI. This CDR3 is 14 amino acids long. V lost 6 bases and J lost 5; bases outside the gene matches: 4. CDR3 sequence reads: CASRTGTSGETQYF. As DNA, the CDR3 is TGTGCCAGCAGGACAGGGACTAGCGGGGAGACCCAGTACTTC.

The V call is TRBV7-9, the J call TRBJ2-1; 9 bases are shared with TRBD2. The CDR3 has 15 residues. Germline assignment: CDR1 SEHNR and CDR2 FQNEAQ (reference sequence). The V segment lost 2 bases and the J segment 6 bases; nucleotides outside the gene matches: 5. CDR3 sequence: CASSLRGGDGNEQFF. DNA for the CDR3: TGTGCCAGCAGCTTACGCGGGGGGGACGGCAATGAGCAGTTCTTC.

The chain couples TRBV14 to TRBJ2-7; 7 bases are a match to TRBD1. The CDR3 covers 14 residues. V dropped 5 bases and J dropped 3; count of bases not matched to a gene: 7. Germline CDR1 SGHDN, CDR2 FVKESK. The CDR3 loop is CASSETGLNYEQYF. The CDR3 DNA is TGTGCCAGCAGCGAGACAGGGTTGAACTACGAGCAGTACTTC.

V usage is TRBV5-5 and J usage is TRBJ1-2; the D gene is possibly TRBD1 (5 bases). CDR1 and CDR2 (germline): SGHKS, YYEKEE (reference sequence). V was trimmed by 1 base and J by 2 bases, leaving 12 bases between them. This CDR3 contains 15 residues. The CDR3 sequence: CASSLNAGLNYGYTF. In nucleotides, the CDR3 is TGTGCCAGCAGCTTGAACGCGGGGCTCAACTATGGCTACACCTTC.

The chain uses TRBV4-3 and TRBJ2-1; D might be TRBD1 (6 bases). CDR1 LGHNA and CDR2 YSLEER come from the germline V gene. The CDR3 has 15 residues. The ends were cut back, 3 bases at V and 8 bases at J, with 17 bases in the middle. The CDR3 protein is CASSHRTGTWDEQFF. In nucleotides, the CDR3 is TGCGCCAGCAGCCACCGTACCGGGACATGGGATGAGCAGTTCTTC.

The chain employs TRBV5-1 and TRBJ2-3; TRBD1 might be the D (6 bases). The CDR3 length is 13 residues. Germline V lookup: CDR1 SGHRS, CDR2 YFSETQ. Trimming removed 2 bases at V and 4 bases at J, with 8 bases between. The DNA of the CDR3 is TGCGCCAGCAGCTTTCAGGGGCCAGATACGCAGTATTTT. Its translation is CASSFQGPDTQYF.

The genes are TRBV9 and TRBJ2-7, with TRBD2 matching 7 bases. Germline assignment: CDR1 SGDLS and CDR2 YYNGEE. V lost 0 bases, J lost 5 bases, and 14 bases stayed unmatched. The CDR3 is 17 amino acids. CDR3 protein: CASSVGTTGEGRNEQYF. In nucleotides, the CDR3 is TGTGCCAGCAGCGTAGGGACAACGGGGGAGGGTAGGAACGAGCAGTACTTC.

V usage is TRBV4-2 and J usage is TRBJ2-4; D possibly corresponds to TRBD1 (6 bases). The CDR3 is 13 residues long. The germline V gene has CDR1 LGHNA and CDR2 YNFKEQ. V lost 4 bases to trimming and J lost 5 bases, with 9 bases between them. The CDR3 here is CASSLNRENIQYF. CDR3 DNA sequence: TGTGCCAGCAGCCTCAACAGGGAAAACATTCAGTACTTC.

V usage is TRBV29-1 and J usage is TRBJ1-1; 9 bases are a match to TRBD1. Germline lookup yields CDR1 SQVTM and CDR2 ANQGSEA. The J segment lost 6 bases and the V segment lost 6 bases, leaving 11 bases of the junction unmatched. This CDR3 spans 14 amino acids. The CDR3 loop reads CSVVPGQGRAEAFF. The CDR3 DNA reads TGCAGCGTGGTCCCGGGACAGGGTCGGGCTGAAGCTTTCTTT.

The CDR3 loop is CASSVAGVRELFF. CDR3 coding DNA: TGTGCCAGCAGTGTCGCCGGGGTCCGGGAGCTGTTTTTT. The chain employs TRBV27 and TRBJ2-2, with D tentatively TRBD2 (5 bases). The V end lost 5 bases, the J end lost 9 bases, and 13 bases lay between the germline ends. Germline V gene sequence: CDR1 MNHEY, CDR2 SMNVEV (reference sequence). The CDR3 consists of 13 residues.

The J gene is TRBJ1-4, the V gene TRBV18; 7 bases fit TRBD1. Germline CDR1 is KGHSH and CDR2 is LQKENI. V lost 6 bases and J lost 5; bases outside the gene matches: 3. CDR3 size: 13 residues. The CDR3 spells CASSQGDNEKLFF. CDR3 bases: TGTGCCAGCTCCCAGGGGGACAATGAAAAACTGTTTTTT.

The chain combines TRBV6-5 with TRBJ2-7; D may be TRBD1 (5 bases). Germline values: CDR1 MNHEY, CDR2 SVGAGI. This CDR3 is 14 amino acids long. Deletions cut 0 bases from V and 6 bases from J, with 12 bases between. CDR3 nucleotides: TGTGCCAGCAGTTACTCAGTGCGCCAGGGCGAGCAGTACTTC. This gives the protein CASSYSVRQGEQYF.

CDR3 DNA sequence: TGTGCCAGCAGCCAATTGGCGGACGGGGCCTACGAGCAGTACTTC. This sequence encodes CASSQLADGAYEQYF. The chain uses TRBV16 and TRBJ2-7, with D perhaps TRBD2 (5 bases). Germline V lookup: CDR1 KGHSY, CDR2 FQNENV. V was clipped by 1 base and J by 2 bases, with 12 bases between them. This CDR3 contains 15 residues.

This chain uses TRBV7-3 with TRBJ2-3, with 8 bases fitting TRBD1. The germline V gene has CDR1 SGHTA and CDR2 FQGTGA. CDR3 size: 13 residues. V was pared by 4 bases and J by 8 bases, with 5 bases of the junction left unmatched. CDR3 nucleotide sequence: TGTGCCAGCAGCTCAGGGGGCCCAGTTACGCAGTATTTT. Its translation is CASSSGGPVTQYF.

The V and J genes are TRBV5-4 and TRBJ1-3; tentative D call: TRBD1 (5 bases). V lost 1 base to trimming and J lost 1 base, with 18 bases between them. The germline CDR1 and CDR2 sequences are SGHNT and YYREEE (reference sequence). This CDR3 region has 18 residues. The DNA of the CDR3 is TGTGCCAGCAGCTTGAGATCGGCCCGAGGGACTTCTGGAAACACCATATATTTT. This codes for CASSLRSARGTSGNTIYF.

This clone was found many times. The chain couples TRBV27 to TRBJ1-2; 7 nucleotides match TRBD1. This CDR3 is 14 amino acids long. Germline CDR1 and CDR2: MNHEY and SMNVEV (reference sequence). Trimming took 5 bases from V and 5 from J; bases not matched to a gene: 8. CDR3 coding DNA: TGTGCCAGCAGTCGGGACAGTCAGATGTATGGCTACACCTTC. The encoded protein is CASSRDSQMYGYTF.

This clone was picked up one time. The V gene is TRBV9, the J gene TRBJ2-1, with 7 bases aligning to TRBD1. The CDR3 extends over 15 amino acids. With 3 bases clipped from V and 8 bases from J, the junction kept 11 bases outside the gene matches. Germline CDR1 SGDLS, CDR2 YYNGEE. In DNA, the CDR3 is TGTGCCAGCAGCGCTTACAGGGGAGTGGTGGATGAGCAGTTCTTC. As protein: CASSAYRGVVDEQFF.